Reported below is one T cell receptor (beta chain). The CDR3 has 14 residues. Trimming pared 4 bases from V and 5 bases from J, leaving 14 bases between. Germline lookup yields CDR1 GTSNPN and CDR2 SVGIG (reference sequence). This record belongs to a study of shared clonotypes between healthy human individuals. Each sample came from a Caucasian adult donor living in Nashville, Tennessee. Researchers partitioned CD4+ cells into CD45RA+ naive and CD45RA-negative memory subsets. The table came from immunoSEQ multiplex PCR; TCRdb's copy has only in-frame clones and leaves some out. This sample has approximately 500,000 clones, with almost 97% found just once.

The source is a woman aged 30 to 39 in good health. The chain carries TRBV30 and TRBJ2-2; D gene unclear. The sample taken for sequencing was naive CD4+ T cells sorted from blood. As to subset: CD45RA+ positively selected. CDR3 region: CAWTRHSPTGELFF. The CDR3 DNA is TGTGCCTGGACCCGACACAGCCCGACCGGGGAGCTGTTTTTT. The complete variable domain, with remaining parts taken from reference TRBV30 and TRBJ2-2, reads SQTIHQWPATLVQPVGSPLSLECTVEGTSNPNLYWYRQAAGRGLQLLFYSVGIGQISSEVPQNLSASRPQDRQFILSSKKLLLSDSGFYLCAWTRHSPTGELFFGEGSRLTVL.